The 9 T cell receptor beta chains in this list originate from one sample, sequenced in a study of CD8 T cells in ankylosing spondylitis. TCRdb reprocessed the 5' RACE reads with MiXCR, giving one entry per CDR3 protein. Of just over 350,000 distinct CDR3 sequences in the sample, about 20% were seen once. Sequenced input: blood, either unsorted or a sorted T cell fraction (not recorded which). Receptor source: a male donor with ankylosing spondylitis or in good health (not recorded which).

This clonotype was counted at least ten times. The genes are TRBV12-3 or TRBV12-4 and TRBJ1-1; D is undetermined. Trimming pared 8 bases from V and 5 bases from J, leaving 15 bases between. This CDR3 has 13 amino acids. CDR3 bases: TGTGCCAGCCGTTGGGCCAGACGTACTGAAGCTTTCTTT. Its protein product is CASRWARRTEAFF.

This clonotype came up a few times. The chain recombines TRBV12-3 or TRBV12-4 with TRBJ2-1, with D possibly being TRBD1 (5 bases). The germline V and J ends were trimmed by 5 bases and 0 bases, with 14 bases remaining between them. The CDR3 contains 16 residues. The CDR3 loop reads CASSPQGPSSYNEQFF. CDR3 nucleotides: TGTGCCAGCAGTCCTCAGGGCCCCAGCTCCTACAATGAGCAGTTCTTC.

This clonotype has more than one count but fewer than ten. The rearrangement links TRBV15 to TRBJ2-2; tentative D call: TRBD1 (6 bases). Germline-derived CDR1 and CDR2 are LNHNV and YYDKDF (reference sequence). V was trimmed by 0 bases and J by 1 base, leaving 12 bases between them. The CDR3 length is 17 residues. CDR3 coding DNA: TGTGCCACCAGCAGAGATTACCTGACAGGGAACACCGGGGAGCTGTTTTTT. It encodes CATSRDYLTGNTGELFF.

The V gene is TRBV5-1, the J gene TRBJ2-1; 12 positions match TRBD2. V gave up 4 bases and J gave up 9 bases; unmatched junction bases: 14. This CDR3 is 17 amino acids long. Germline values: CDR1 SGHRS, CDR2 YFSETQ. The chain's CDR3 is CASSTPGLAGPRGEQFF. CDR3 bases: TGCGCCAGCAGCACGCCCGGACTAGCGGGGCCCAGGGGTGAGCAGTTCTTC.

J is TRBJ2-5 and V is TRBV20-1; D may be TRBD1 (7 bases). The CDR3 has 14 amino acids. The germline gives CDR1 DFQATT, CDR2 SNEGSKA (reference sequence). Trimming removed 6 bases at V and 4 bases at J, with 18 bases between. CDR3 DNA: TGCAGTGCCTGGGCCCGACAGGGAGGAGAGACCCAGTACTTC. Translation: CSAWARQGGETQYF.

CDR3 bases: TGTGCCAGCAGCCCGGAGACACCACAGCGCTACGAGCAGTACTTC. Amino acids: CASSPETPQRYEQYF. This rearrangement joins TRBV7-9 to TRBJ2-7; D ambiguous. CDR3 length equals 15 residues. V was shortened by 5 bases and J by 3 bases, with 17 bases between the two germline ends. In germline, CDR1 is SEHNR, CDR2 FQNEAQ (reference sequence).

The gene calls are TRBV2 and TRBJ2-2; tentatively, D is TRBD1 or TRBD2 (5 bases each). The CDR3 runs 15 residues. Germline V gives CDR1 SNHLY, CDR2 FYNNEI. V lost 2 bases, J lost 1 base, and 8 bases lay in between. This CDR3 reads CASSEQGENTGELFF. As DNA, the CDR3 is TGTGCCAGCAGTGAACAGGGAGAGAACACCGGGGAGCTGTTTTTT.

This clonotype was counted a few times. The chain links TRBV7-2 to TRBJ2-1; possible D gene TRBD1, 5 bases. The germline V and J ends were trimmed by 5 bases and 7 bases, with 15 bases remaining between them. The CDR3 sequence is 14 residues long. Germline assignment: CDR1 SGHTA and CDR2 FQGNSA. The CDR3 coding sequence is TGTGCCAGCAGCCCCGCAAGGGGCCATAATGAGCAGTTCTTC. It specifies CASSPARGHNEQFF.

This clonotype showed up just a few times. The V gene is TRBV12-3 or TRBV12-4, the J gene TRBJ2-3, with 7 bases matching TRBD2. V lost 5 bases to trimming and J lost 2 bases; unmatched junction nucleotides: 7. The CDR3 extends over 15 amino acids. This chain's CDR3 is CASSGTSESTDTQYF. For the CDR3, the DNA is TGTGCCAGCAGTGGAACTAGCGAATCCACAGATACGCAGTATTTT.